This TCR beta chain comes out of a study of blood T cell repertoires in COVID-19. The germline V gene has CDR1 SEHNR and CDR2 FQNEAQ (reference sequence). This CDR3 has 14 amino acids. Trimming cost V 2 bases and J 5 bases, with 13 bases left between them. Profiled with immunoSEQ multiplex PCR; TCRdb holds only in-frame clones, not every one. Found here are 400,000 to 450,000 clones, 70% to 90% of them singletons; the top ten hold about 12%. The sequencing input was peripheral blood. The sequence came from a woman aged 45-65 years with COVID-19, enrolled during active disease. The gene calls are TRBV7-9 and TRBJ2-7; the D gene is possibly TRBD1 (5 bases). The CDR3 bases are TGTGCCAGCAGCTTAAGGGGCAGGGTCAACGAGCAGTACTTC. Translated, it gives CASSLRGRVNEQYF.